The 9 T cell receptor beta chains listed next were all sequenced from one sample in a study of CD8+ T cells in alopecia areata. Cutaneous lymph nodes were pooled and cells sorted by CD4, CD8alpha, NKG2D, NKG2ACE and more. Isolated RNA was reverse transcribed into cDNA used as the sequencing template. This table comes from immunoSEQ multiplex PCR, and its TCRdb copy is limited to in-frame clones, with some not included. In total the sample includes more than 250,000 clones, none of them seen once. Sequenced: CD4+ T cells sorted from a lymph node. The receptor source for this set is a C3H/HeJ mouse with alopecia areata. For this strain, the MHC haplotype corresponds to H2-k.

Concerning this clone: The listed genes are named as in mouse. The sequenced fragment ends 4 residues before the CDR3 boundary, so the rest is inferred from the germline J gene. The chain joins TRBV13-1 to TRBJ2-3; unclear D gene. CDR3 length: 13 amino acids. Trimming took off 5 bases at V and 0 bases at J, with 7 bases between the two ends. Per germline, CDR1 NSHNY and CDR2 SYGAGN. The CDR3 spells CASRTNSAETLYF. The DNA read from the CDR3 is TGTGCCAGCAGGACAAATAGTGCAGAA.

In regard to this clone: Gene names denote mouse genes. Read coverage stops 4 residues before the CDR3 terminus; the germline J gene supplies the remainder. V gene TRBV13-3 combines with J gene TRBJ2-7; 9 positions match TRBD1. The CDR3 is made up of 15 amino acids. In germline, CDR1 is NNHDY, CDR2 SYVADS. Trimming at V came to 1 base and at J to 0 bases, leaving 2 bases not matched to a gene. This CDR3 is CASSDLGQGSYEQYF. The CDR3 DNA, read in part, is TGTGCCAGCAGTGATCTGGGACAGGGCTCCTAT.

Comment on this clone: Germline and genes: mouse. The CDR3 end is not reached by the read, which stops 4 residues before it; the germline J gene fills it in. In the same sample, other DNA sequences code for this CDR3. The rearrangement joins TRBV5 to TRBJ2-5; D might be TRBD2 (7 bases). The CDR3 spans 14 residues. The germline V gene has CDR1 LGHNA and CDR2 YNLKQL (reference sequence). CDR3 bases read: TGTGCCAGCAGCCAAGAGGGGGGCGGAGAC. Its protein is CASSQEGGGD. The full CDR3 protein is CASSQEGGGDTQYF.

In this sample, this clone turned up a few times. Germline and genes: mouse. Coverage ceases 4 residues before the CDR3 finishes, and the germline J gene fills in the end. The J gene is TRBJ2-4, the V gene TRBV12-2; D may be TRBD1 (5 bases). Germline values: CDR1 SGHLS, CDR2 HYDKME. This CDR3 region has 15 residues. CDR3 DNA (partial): TGTGCCAGCTCTCTAGAAGGGGTGGAGGAAAAC. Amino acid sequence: CASSLEGVEEN. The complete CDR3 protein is CASSLEGVEENTLYF.

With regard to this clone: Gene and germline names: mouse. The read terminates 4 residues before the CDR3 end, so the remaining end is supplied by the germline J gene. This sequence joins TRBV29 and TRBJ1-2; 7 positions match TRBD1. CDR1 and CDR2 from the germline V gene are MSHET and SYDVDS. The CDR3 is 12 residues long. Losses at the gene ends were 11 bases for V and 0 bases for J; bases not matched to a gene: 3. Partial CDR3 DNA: TGTGCTGGAGGGACAGCAAACTCC. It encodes CAGGTANS. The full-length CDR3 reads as CAGGTANSDYTF.

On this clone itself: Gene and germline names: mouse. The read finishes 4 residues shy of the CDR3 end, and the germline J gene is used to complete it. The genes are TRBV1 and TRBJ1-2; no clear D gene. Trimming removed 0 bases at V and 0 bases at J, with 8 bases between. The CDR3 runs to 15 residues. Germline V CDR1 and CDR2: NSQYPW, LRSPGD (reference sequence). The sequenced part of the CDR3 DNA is TGCACCTGCAGTGCAGACACAAATGCAAACTCC. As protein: CTCSADTNANS. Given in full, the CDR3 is CTCSADTNANSDYTF. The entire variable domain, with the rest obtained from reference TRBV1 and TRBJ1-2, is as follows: VTLLEQNPRWRLVPRGQAVNLRCILKNSQYPWMSWYQQDLQKQLQWLFTLRSPGDKEVKSLPGADYLATRVTDTELRLQVANMSQGRTLYCTCSADTNANSDYTFGSGTRLLVI.

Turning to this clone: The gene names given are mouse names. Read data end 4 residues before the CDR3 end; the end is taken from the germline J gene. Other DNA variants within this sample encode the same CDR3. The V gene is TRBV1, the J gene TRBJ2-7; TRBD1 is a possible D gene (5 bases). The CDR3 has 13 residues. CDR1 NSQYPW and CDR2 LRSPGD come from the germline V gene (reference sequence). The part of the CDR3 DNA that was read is TGCACCTGCAGTGCTGGACAAACATAT. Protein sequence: CTCSAGQTY. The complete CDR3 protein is CTCSAGQTYEQYF.

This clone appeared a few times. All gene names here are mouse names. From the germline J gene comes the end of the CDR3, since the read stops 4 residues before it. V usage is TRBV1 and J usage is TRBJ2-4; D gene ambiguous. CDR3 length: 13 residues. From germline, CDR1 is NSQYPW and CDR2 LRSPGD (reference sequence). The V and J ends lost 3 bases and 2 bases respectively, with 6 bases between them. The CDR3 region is CTCSAAVQNTLYF. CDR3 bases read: TGCACCTGCAGTGCGGCAGTTCAAAAC.

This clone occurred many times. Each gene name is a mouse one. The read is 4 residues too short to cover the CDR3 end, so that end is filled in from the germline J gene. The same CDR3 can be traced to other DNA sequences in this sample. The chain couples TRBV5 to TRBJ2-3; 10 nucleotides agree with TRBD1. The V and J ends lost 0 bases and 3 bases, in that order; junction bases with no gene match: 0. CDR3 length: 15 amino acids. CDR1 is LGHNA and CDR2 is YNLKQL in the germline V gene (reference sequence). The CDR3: CASSQEGQGAETLYF. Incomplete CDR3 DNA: TGTGCCAGCAGCCAAGAGGGACAGGGGGCAGAA.